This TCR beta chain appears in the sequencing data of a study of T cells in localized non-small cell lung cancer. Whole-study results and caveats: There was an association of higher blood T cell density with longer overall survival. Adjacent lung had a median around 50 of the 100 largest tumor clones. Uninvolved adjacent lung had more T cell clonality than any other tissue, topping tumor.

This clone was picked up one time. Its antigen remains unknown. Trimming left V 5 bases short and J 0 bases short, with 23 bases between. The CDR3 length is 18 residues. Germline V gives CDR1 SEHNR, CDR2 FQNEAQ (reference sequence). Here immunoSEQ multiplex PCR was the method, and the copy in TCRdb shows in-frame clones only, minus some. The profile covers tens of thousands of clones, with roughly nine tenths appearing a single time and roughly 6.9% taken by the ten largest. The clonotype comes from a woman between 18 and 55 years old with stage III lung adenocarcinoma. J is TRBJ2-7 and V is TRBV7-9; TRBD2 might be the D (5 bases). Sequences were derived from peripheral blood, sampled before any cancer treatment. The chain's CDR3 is CASSALALARISSYEQYF. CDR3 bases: TGTGCCAGCAGCGCCTTAGCCCTAGCAAGGATTAGCTCCTACGAGCAGTACTTC.